Shown below are 21 T cell receptor beta chains from a single sample sequenced in a study of regulatory T cells in long-lasting Graves disease. The time point denotes: newly diagnosed GD, antithyroid drugs for less than 3 months. PBMCs were the source of the RNA used for TCR sequencing. With iRepertoire HTBI primers and Arm-PCR of CDR3 regions, TCR beta libraries were built. TCRdb re-analysed the multiplex PCR reads in MiXCR, keeping a single row per CDR3 protein. The top ten clones hold roughly 9.7% of a sample with 450,000 to 700,000 distinct CDR3 sequences, less than 15% of them seen once. These data were also reused for a study on T cells in Graves' hyperthyroidism and ophthalmopathy.

The sample here was peripheral blood mononuclear cells (PBMCs), taken at new diagnosis, from a patient treated with antithyroid drugs. Receptor source: a man under 40 with Graves disease.

The chain is built from TRBV29-1 and TRBJ2-7; unclear D gene. Germline-derived CDR1 and CDR2 are SQVTM and ANQGSEA. The CDR3 has 14 residues. Trimming took 7 bases from V and 2 from J, leaving 18 bases between them. CDR3 sequence (DNA): TGCAGCGCCGCTTCTGTGAGACCCCCCTACGAGCAGTACTTC. Protein: CSAASVRPPYEQYF.

The V and J genes are TRBV20-1 and TRBJ2-3, with D hard to call. Germline V gives CDR1 DFQATT, CDR2 SNEGSKA (reference sequence). The V end lost 0 bases, the J end lost 0 bases, and 10 bases lay between the germline ends. The CDR3 is 15 amino acids. The CDR3 coding sequence is TGCAGTGCTAGAGACCCTCGGGCGAGCACAGATACGCAGTATTTT. It translates to CSARDPRASTDTQYF.

The chain joins TRBV5-1 to TRBJ2-7, with D possibly TRBD1 on 6 matching bases. The CDR3 length is 16 residues. CDR1 is SGHRS and CDR2 is YFSETQ in the germline V gene. The CDR3 region has the DNA TGCGTCAGAGAGACCCTAATGACAGGTTTCTCCTACGAGCAGTACTTC. Translating it yields CVRETLMTGFSYEQYF. Full variable domain (rest looked up from reference TRBV5-1 and TRBJ2-7): KAGVTQTPRYLIKTRGQQVTLSCSPISGHRSVSWYQQTPGQGLQFLFEYFSETQRNKGNFPGRFSGRQFSNSRSEMNVSTLELGDSALYLCVRETLMTGFSYEQYFGPGTRLTVT.

This clonotype was found many times. The rearrangement links TRBV12-3 or TRBV12-4 to TRBJ2-1; tentative D call: TRBD2 (5 bases). The CDR3 has 14 amino acids. With 3 bases removed from V and 9 bases from J, the gap between germline ends came to 15 bases. CDR3 sequence: CASSLTKVGPEQFF. The DNA of the CDR3 is TGTGCCAGCAGTTTGACTAAGGTCGGCCCTGAGCAGTTCTTC.

A note on this clonotype: One end of the junction does not line up with germline, which may come from a read error. V usage is TRBV9 and J usage is TRBJ1-1; 7 nucleotides match TRBD1. Germline CDR1 SGDLS, CDR2 YYNGEE. The CDR3 runs 12 residues. DNA of the CDR3: TGTGCCAGCGGGTCACCAGGGGGTAGCTTGGTCTTT. It translates to CASGSPGGSLVF.

The rearrangement links TRBV5-6 to TRBJ2-5; TRBD1 is a possible D gene (6 bases). Trimming removed 4 bases at V and 5 bases at J, with 18 bases between. This CDR3 is built from 15 residues. Per germline, CDR1 SGHDT and CDR2 YYEEEE. The CDR3 sequence: CASSPLQGVEETQYF. As DNA, the CDR3 is TGTGCCAGCAGCCCGTTACAGGGAGTCGAGGAGACCCAGTACTTC.

This clonotype was counted ten times or more. The V call is TRBV29-1, the J call TRBJ2-7; 8 bases fit TRBD1. The V gene's germline CDR1 is SQVTM and CDR2 ANQGSEA. The CDR3 loop spans 16 amino acids. V trimming: 4 bases; J trimming: 2 bases; junction bases outside the gene matches: 13. CDR3 in DNA: TGCAGCGTTGGTCAGGGGGCGCTGGGAAGAACCTACGAGCAGTACTTC. It codes for CSVGQGALGRTYEQYF.

Of note for this clonotype: One end of the junction varies from germline; a read error may be responsible. The chain links TRBV20-1 to TRBJ2-1; D not certain. This CDR3 is 14 amino acids long. CDR1 DFQATT and CDR2 SNEGSKA come from the germline V gene (reference sequence). In nucleotides, the CDR3 is TGCAGTGCTGAGAGACTCGTACCCTACAATGGGCAGTTCTTC. It is translated as CSAERLVPYNGQFF.

V is TRBV7-9 and J is TRBJ1-2; a weak D match, TRBD1 (6 bases). The CDR3 is 14 residues long. From germline, CDR1 is SEHNR and CDR2 FQNEAQ (reference sequence). The V and J ends lost 3 bases and 4 bases respectively, with 12 bases between them. The CDR3 is CASSLTGLAYGYTF. In DNA form, the CDR3 reads TGTGCCAGCAGCTTGACAGGCTTGGCCTATGGCTACACCTTC.

The sample holds many counts of this clonotype. The chain combines TRBV6-2 or TRBV6-3 with TRBJ1-5; no definite D call. V lost 4 bases and J lost 11, with 12 bases in between. Germline CDR1 is MNHEY and CDR2 is SVGEGT. The CDR3 runs 12 residues. In DNA form, the CDR3 reads TGTGCCAGCAGTTCTTCATTGCCAGCCCAGCATTTT. This encodes CASSSSLPAQHF.

This clonotype was seen ten or more times. As DNA, the CDR3 is TGCGCCAGCAGCTTGGATAGGCCCGACTACGAGCAGTACTTC. Translating gives CASSLDRPDYEQYF. The genes are TRBV5-1 and TRBJ2-7; D is ambiguous. The CDR3 length is 14 residues. Per the germline V gene, CDR1 is SGHRS and CDR2 is YFSETQ. Deletions cut 0 bases from V and 3 bases from J, with 10 bases between.

This clonotype was picked up many times. The chain uses TRBV7-6 and TRBJ1-1; TRBD1 might be the D (5 bases). Trimming pared 5 bases from V and 4 bases from J, leaving 17 bases between. Per germline, CDR1 SGHVS and CDR2 FNYEAQ. The CDR3 runs 15 residues. The CDR3 coding sequence is TGTGCCAGCAGCAAGGGACGGGATTGGGGCACTGAAGCTTTCTTT. This encodes CASSKGRDWGTEAFF.

In its sample, this clonotype was seen many times. This chain uses TRBV20-1 with TRBJ2-7, with 9 bases fitting TRBD2. This CDR3 is 15 amino acids long. The J segment lost 5 bases and the V segment lost 3 bases, leaving 11 bases of the junction unmatched. Germline V gives CDR1 DFQATT, CDR2 SNEGSKA (reference sequence). The CDR3 sequence: CSASLEREAKNEQYF. In nucleotides, the CDR3 is TGCAGTGCTAGTCTCGAGCGGGAGGCAAAGAACGAGCAGTACTTC.

This clonotype appeared many times. This chain connects TRBV2 to TRBJ1-2; D may be TRBD1 (6 bases). CDR3 length equals 13 residues. Germline CDR1 and CDR2: SNHLY and FYNNEI. V was trimmed by 1 base and J by 14 bases, leaving 17 bases between them. The DNA of the CDR3 is TGTGCCAGCAGTGAAGGAAGAGGGGGGCGTCAGACCTTC. Its protein is CASSEGRGGRQTF. Based on the CDR3 plus reference TRBV2 and TRBJ1-2, the full variable domain is EPEVTQTPSHQVTQMGQEVILRCVPISNHLYFYWYRQILGQKVEFLVSFYNNEISEKSEIFDDQFSVERPDGSNFTLKIRSTKLEDSAMYFCASSEGRGGRQTFGSGTRLTVV.

CDR3 nucleotides: TGTGCCACCAGTGATCGGAAACCAGGGGACTTAGAGACCCAGTACTTC. Amino acids: CATSDRKPGDLETQYF. V is TRBV24-1 and J is TRBJ2-5; D is perhaps TRBD1 or TRBD2 (6 bases each). V was trimmed by 3 bases and J by 4 bases, leaving 17 bases between them. The length of the CDR3 is 16 residues. CDR1 KGHDR and CDR2 SFDVKD come from the germline V gene.

The chain recombines TRBV5-1 with TRBJ2-5; D gene uncertain. In germline, CDR1 is SGHRS, CDR2 YFSETQ. The V and J ends lost 0 bases and 3 bases respectively, with 18 bases between them. The length of the CDR3 is 17 residues. DNA for the CDR3: TGCGCCAGCAGCTTGGAGGCGGTGGGCGGCCCCAAAGAGACCCAGTACTTC. It is translated as CASSLEAVGGPKETQYF.

This clonotype was found many times. This rearrangement joins TRBV27 to TRBJ2-1; either TRBD1 or TRBD2 may supply D (6 bases each). Trimming took off 4 bases at V and 4 bases at J, with 14 bases between the two ends. This CDR3 spans 15 amino acids. Per germline, CDR1 MNHEY and CDR2 SMNVEV (reference sequence). In DNA form, the CDR3 reads TGTGCCAGCAGTTCCTACAGGGAGGAATACAATGAGCAGTTCTTC. It encodes CASSSYREEYNEQFF.

V and J are TRBV20-1 and TRBJ1-2, with 7 positions matching TRBD1. In germline, CDR1 is DFQATT, CDR2 SNEGSKA (reference sequence). The CDR3 totals 14 residues. V was pared by 2 bases and J by 5 bases, with 8 bases of the junction left unmatched. This CDR3 is CSARFPPTGYGYTF. CDR3 in DNA: TGCAGTGCTAGATTCCCTCCGACAGGGTATGGCTACACCTTC.

This clonotype was seen at least ten times. The rearrangement links TRBV7-9 to TRBJ2-7, with D tentatively TRBD1 (5 bases). The CDR3 consists of 14 residues. Germline CDR1 and CDR2: SEHNR and FQNEAQ (reference sequence). V lost 5 bases and J lost 5, with 16 bases in between. The CDR3 DNA reads as TGTGCCAGCAGCGTGTCAGGGAATTGGAACGAGCAGTACTTC. Translating it yields CASSVSGNWNEQYF.

This clonotype was found many times. The rearrangement uses TRBV19 and TRBJ1-5; no reliable D call. CDR3 size: 13 residues. The ends were cut back, 7 bases at V and 2 bases at J, with 9 bases in the middle. The germline V gene encodes CDR1 LNHDA and CDR2 SQIVND (reference sequence). CDR3 coding DNA: TGTGCCAGTAAGACTCGTGGCAATCAGCCCCAGCATTTT. Translated: CASKTRGNQPQHF.

The table lists this clonotype with many counts. Mismatch with germline at one junction end may stem from a read error. The gene calls are TRBV19 and TRBJ2-1; no reliable D call. CDR3 length equals 14 residues. Germline values: CDR1 LNHDA, CDR2 SQIVND (reference sequence). CDR3 sequence (DNA): TGTGCCAGTAGGGGCGAGGCGGTCTACAATGAGCAGTTCTTT. This encodes CASRGEAVYNEQFF.